The subject of this entry is one TCR beta chain. Its antigen is not known. This CDR3 region has 16 residues. Germline CDR1 MGHRA, CDR2 YSYEKL. Trimming took 1 base from V and 1 from J; bases not matched to a gene: 5. This sample is drawn from a study of T cell repertoires in cytomegalovirus infection. In TCRdb, the reads were re-called with MiXCR into one record per CDR3 protein. The sample has some 940,000 distinct CDR3 sequences, roughly 30% seen once; the top ten hold over 11%. The receptor comes from a human donor in good health (CMV status not recorded). Some clones in this sample may be carry-over from other donors' samples. The rearrangement joins TRBV4-1 to TRBJ2-7; 9 bases are shared with TRBD2. The sample was cultured CD8+ T cells from PBMCs, taken from culture after CMV antigen stimulation. The CDR3 here is CASSQASTSGSYEQYF. The CDR3, as DNA: TGCGCCAGCAGCCAAGCGTCGACTAGCGGATCCTACGAGCAGTACTTC.